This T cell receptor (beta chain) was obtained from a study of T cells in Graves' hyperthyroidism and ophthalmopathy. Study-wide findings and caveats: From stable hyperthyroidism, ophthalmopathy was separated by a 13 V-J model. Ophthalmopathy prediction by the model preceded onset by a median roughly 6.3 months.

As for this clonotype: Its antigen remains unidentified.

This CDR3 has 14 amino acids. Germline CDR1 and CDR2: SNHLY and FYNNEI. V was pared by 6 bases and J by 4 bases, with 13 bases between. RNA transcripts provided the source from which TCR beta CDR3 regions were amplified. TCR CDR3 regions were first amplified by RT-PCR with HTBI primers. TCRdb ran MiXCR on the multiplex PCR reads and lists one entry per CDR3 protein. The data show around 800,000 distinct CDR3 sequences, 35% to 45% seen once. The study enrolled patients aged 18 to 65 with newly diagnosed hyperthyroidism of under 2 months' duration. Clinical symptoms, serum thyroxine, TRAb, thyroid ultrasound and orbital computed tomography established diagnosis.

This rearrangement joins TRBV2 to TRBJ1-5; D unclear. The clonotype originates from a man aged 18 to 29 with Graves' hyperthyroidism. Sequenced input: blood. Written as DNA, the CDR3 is TGTGCCAGCAGCGGACTAGCGGGAAATCAGCCCCAGCATTTT. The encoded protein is CASSGLAGNQPQHF.